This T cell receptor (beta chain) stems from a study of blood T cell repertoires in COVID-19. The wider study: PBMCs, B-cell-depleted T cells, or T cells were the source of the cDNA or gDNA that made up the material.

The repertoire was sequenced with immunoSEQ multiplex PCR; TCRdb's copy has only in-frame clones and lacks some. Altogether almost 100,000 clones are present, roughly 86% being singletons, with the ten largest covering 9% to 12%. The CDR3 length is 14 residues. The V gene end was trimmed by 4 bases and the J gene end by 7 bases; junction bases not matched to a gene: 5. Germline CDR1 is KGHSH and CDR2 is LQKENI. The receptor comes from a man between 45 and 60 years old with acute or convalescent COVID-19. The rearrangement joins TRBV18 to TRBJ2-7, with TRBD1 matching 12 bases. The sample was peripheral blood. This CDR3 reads CASSRGTGGWEQYF. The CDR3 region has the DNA TGTGCCAGCTCACGTGGGACAGGGGGCTGGGAGCAGTACTTC.